This T cell receptor beta chain was found in a study of blood T cell repertoires in COVID-19 (dated by TCRdb to about 2020). At the level of the whole study: Samples from collaborators originated in the United States, Italy and Spain and spanned both the acute and convalescent phases of COVID-19. The material from the prospective study consisted of cDNA or gDNA derived from T cells, B-cell-depleted T cells, or PBMCs. Subjects who had been exposed to COVID-19, were actively infected with it, or had recovered from it provided the deeply sampled blood TCRbeta repertoires that made up the dataset. A freely available public database, intended as a resource for researchers studying the immune response to SARS-CoV-2, is where the repertoires were released. Samples came from the ongoing ImmuneRACE study (first 160 participants) plus 1,254 subjects from 6 global collaborators. Nearly every sample came with metadata listing a de-identified subject ID, COVID-19 status, age in years and sex. Where HLA class I and class II types were available, the types were taken from metadata supplied by the sample provider, not from assay-based typing.

Whole blood was collected in K2EDTA tubes by collaborating institutions according to the institutions' own protocols. For TCRbeta analysis, collaborator samples were shipped as frozen whole blood, as isolated PBMCs, or as DNA extracted from either sample type. The immunoSEQ Assay, a bias-controlled multiplex PCR, was used to amplify TCRbeta CDR3 regions from genomic DNA. The published analysis was carried out like this. The number of nucleated cells in each sample was estimated by amplification of reference gene primers within the assay. Sequence reads were collapsed and filtered to measure the absolute abundance of every unique TCRbeta CDR3 rearrangement. For each sample, productive Simpson clonality was calculated as the square root of Simpson's diversity index over productive rearrangements. TCRdb stores this immuneACCESS table with in-frame sequences only. Part of the clones is absent; in the studies checked, under half of the shortfall reflects unresolved V genes, and no reason is known for the rest. That table is the source of V, J and clone size, and D and trimming were worked out from the DNA. In all, the sample holds 85,000 to 120,000 clones, and about 78% of those were seen once. Roughly a tenth of the sample goes to the ten largest clones.

Notes on this clone: The clone's antigen remains unknown. One base away there is no much larger clone; base qualities are not given.

Here is what the overall study found, with its caveats: The quantity of clinical and demographic metadata differed by source and by participant and was supplied without curation.

Trimming removed 7 bases from V and 7 bases from J, leaving 14 bases between the germline ends. CDR1 and CDR2 are drawn from the germline V gene: MGHDK, SYGVNS. From its cysteine to its phenylalanine, the CDR3 spans 13 amino acids. Only CDR3 DNA remains: 39 bases, in frame from the first base. This receptor was identified in a man aged 60-69 years with active or convalescent COVID-19. Sequencing used peripheral blood. The V and J segments used are TRBV25-1 and TRBJ2-1, with TRBD2 tentatively as D gene (5 bases match). CDR3 reads: CASTPAVGNEQFF. The nucleotide sequence is TGTGCCAGCACTCCAGCGGTGGGGAATGAGCAGTTCTTC.